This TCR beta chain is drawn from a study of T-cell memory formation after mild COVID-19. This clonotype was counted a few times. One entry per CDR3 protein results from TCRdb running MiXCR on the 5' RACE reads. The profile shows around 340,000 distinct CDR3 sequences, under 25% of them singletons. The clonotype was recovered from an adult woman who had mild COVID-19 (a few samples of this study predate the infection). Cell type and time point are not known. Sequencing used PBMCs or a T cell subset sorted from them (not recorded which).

CDR3 DNA: TGTGCCATCAGTGAGACATCTAACTATGGCTACACCTTC. This encodes CAISETSNYGYTF. The genes are TRBV10-3 and TRBJ1-2; D remains ambiguous. This CDR3 has 13 residues. The V end lost 2 bases, the J end lost 0 bases, and 4 bases lay between the germline ends. Germline loops: CDR1 ENHRY, CDR2 SYGVKD.